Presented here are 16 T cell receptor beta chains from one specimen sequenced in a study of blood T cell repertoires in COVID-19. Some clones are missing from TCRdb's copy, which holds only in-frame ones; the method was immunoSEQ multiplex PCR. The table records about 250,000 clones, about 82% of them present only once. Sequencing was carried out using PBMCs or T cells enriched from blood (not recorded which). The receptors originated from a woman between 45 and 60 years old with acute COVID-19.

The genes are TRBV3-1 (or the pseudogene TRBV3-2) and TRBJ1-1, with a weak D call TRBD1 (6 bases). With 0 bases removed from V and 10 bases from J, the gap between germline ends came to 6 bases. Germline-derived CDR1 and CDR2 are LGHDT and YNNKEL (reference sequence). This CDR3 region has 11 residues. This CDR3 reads CASSQDRGAFF. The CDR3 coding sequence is TGTGCCAGCAGCCAAGACAGGGGAGCTTTCTTT.

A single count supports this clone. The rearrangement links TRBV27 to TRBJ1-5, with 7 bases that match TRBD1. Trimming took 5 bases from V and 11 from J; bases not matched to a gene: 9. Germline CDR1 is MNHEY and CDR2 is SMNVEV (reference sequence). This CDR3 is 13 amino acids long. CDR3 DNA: TGTGCCAGCAGTCCATCTCACAGGGGCACCCAGCATTTT. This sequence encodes CASSPSHRGTQHF.

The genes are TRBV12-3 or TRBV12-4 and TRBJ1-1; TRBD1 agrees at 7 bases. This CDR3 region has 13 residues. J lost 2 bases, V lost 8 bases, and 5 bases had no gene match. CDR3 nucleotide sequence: TGTGCCAGCGACAGGGCCCTAAACACTGAAGCTTTCTTT. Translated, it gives CASDRALNTEAFF.

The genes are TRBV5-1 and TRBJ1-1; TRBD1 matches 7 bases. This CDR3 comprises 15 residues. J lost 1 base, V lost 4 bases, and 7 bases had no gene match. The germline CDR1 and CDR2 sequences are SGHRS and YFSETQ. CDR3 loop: CASSPGQSRNTEAFF. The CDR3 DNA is TGCGCCAGCAGCCCGGGACAGTCTAGGAACACTGAAGCTTTCTTT. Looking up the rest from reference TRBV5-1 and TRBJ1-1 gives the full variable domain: KAGVTQTPRYLIKTRGQQVTLSCSPISGHRSVSWYQQTPGQGLQFLFEYFSETQRNKGNFPGRFSGRQFSNSRSEMNVSTLELGDSALYLCASSPGQSRNTEAFFGQGTRLTVV.

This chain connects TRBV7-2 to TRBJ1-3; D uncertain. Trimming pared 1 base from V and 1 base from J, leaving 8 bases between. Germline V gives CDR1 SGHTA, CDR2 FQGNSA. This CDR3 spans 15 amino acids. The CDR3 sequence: CASSLGTDSGNTIYF. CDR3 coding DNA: TGTGCCAGCAGCTTAGGAACAGATTCTGGAAACACCATATATTTT.

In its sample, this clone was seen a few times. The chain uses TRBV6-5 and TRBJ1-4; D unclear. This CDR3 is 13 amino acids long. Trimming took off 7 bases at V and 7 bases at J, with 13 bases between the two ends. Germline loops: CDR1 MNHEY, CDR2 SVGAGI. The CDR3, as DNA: TGTGCCAGCAAAAAACAAGCGGGTGAAAAACTGTTTTTT. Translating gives CASKKQAGEKLFF.

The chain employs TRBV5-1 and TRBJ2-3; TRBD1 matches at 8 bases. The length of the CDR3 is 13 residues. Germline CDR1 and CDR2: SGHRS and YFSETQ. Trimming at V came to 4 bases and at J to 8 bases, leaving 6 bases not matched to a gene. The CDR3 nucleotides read TGCGCCAGCAGCCAAGGACAGGGAGGTACGCAGTATTTT. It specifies CASSQGQGGTQYF.

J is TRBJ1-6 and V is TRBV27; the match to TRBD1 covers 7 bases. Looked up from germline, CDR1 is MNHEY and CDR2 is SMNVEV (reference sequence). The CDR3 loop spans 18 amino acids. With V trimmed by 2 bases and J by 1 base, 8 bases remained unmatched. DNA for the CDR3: TGTGCCAGCAGTTTAGTCAGGGGGTTGGGATCCTATAATTCACCCCTCCACTTT. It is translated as CASSLVRGLGSYNSPLHF.

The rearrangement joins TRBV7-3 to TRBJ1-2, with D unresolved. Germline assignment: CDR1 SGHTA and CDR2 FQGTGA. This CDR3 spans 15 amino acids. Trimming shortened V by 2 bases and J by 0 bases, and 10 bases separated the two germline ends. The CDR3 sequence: CASSLFGPANYGYTF. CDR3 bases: TGTGCCAGCAGCTTATTTGGCCCCGCTAACTATGGCTACACCTTC.

In DNA form, the CDR3 reads TGTGCCATCAGCTGGACATCCTCCATCGACGAGCAGTACTTC. Protein: CAISWTSSIDEQYF. This chain connects TRBV10-3 to TRBJ2-7, with a possible D match to TRBD1 (5 bases). The CDR3 is 14 residues long. Trimming took off 6 bases at V and 5 bases at J, with 17 bases between the two ends. Germline assignment: CDR1 ENHRY and CDR2 SYGVKD.

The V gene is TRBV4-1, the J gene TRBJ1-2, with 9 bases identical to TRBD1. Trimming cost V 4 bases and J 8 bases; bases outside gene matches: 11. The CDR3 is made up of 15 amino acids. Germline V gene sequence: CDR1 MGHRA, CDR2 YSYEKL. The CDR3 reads CASSPFPDRGNGYTF. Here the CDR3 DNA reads TGCGCCAGCAGCCCCTTCCCGGACAGGGGTAACGGCTACACCTTC.

The DNA for the CDR3 is TGTGCCAGTAAGGATCGGGCGGGGGCCACAGATACGCAGTATTTT. This gives the protein CASKDRAGATDTQYF. The V gene is TRBV19, the J gene TRBJ2-3, with D maybe TRBD2 (7 bases). The V end was cut by 7 bases, the J end by 2 bases, with 16 bases between. Germline values: CDR1 LNHDA, CDR2 SQIVND (reference sequence). The CDR3 has 15 amino acids. The variable domain in full, completed from reference TRBV19 and TRBJ2-3, reads DGGITQSPKYLFRKEGQNVTLSCEQNLNHDAMYWYRQDPGQGLRLIYYSQIVNDFQKGDIAEGYSVSREKKESFPLTVTSAQKNPTAFYLCASKDRAGATDTQYFGPGTRLTVL.

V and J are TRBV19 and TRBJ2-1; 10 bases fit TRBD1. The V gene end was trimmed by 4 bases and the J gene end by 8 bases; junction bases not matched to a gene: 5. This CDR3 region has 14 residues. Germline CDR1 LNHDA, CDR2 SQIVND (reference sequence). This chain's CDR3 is CASSTGQGVHEQFF. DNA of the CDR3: TGTGCCAGTAGTACTGGACAGGGGGTCCATGAGCAGTTCTTC. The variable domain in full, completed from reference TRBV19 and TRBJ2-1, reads DGGITQSPKYLFRKEGQNVTLSCEQNLNHDAMYWYRQDPGQGLRLIYYSQIVNDFQKGDIAEGYSVSREKKESFPLTVTSAQKNPTAFYLCASSTGQGVHEQFFGPGTRLTVL.

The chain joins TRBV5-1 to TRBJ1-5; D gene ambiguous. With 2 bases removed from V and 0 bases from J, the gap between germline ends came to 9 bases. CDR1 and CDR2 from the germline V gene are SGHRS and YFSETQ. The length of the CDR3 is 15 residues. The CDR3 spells CASSFTGDSNQPQHF. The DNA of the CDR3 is TGCGCCAGCAGCTTTACCGGGGATAGCAATCAGCCCCAGCATTTT.

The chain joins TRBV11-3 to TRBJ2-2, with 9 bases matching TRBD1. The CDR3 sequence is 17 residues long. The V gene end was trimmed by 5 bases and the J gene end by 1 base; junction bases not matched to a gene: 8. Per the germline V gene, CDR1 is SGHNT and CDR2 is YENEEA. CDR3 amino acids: CASSRGTGSLNTGELFF. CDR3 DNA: TGTGCCAGCAGCCGCGGGACAGGGTCTTTGAACACCGGGGAGCTGTTTTTT.

This CDR3 reads CASSINRGIQETQYF. The CDR3 coding sequence is TGTGCCAGTAGTATCAACAGGGGCATCCAAGAGACCCAGTACTTC. The genes are TRBV19 and TRBJ2-5, with 7 bases aligning to TRBD1. The CDR3 runs 15 residues. CDR1 is LNHDA, CDR2 SQIVND, per germline (reference sequence). V gave up 3 bases and J gave up 1 base; unmatched junction bases: 5.